Included here is one TCR beta chain sequence, with context. As handled by the study authors: For nucleated cells, counts were estimated from reference gene primer amplification. Generated by immunoSEQ multiplex PCR, the TCRdb table keeps only in-frame clones and is missing some. That table gives V, J and clone size, and the DNA gave D and trimming. The sample carries hundreds of thousands of clones, around 90% recorded once. The data belong to a study of blood T cell repertoires in COVID-19. At the level of the study: Italy, Spain and the United States were the sources of the convalescent and acute COVID-19 samples. The cDNA or gDNA used as material had been derived from T cells, B-cell-depleted T cells, or PBMCs.

The origin of this receptor is a woman younger than 30 with acute or convalescent COVID-19. The sequencing sample was made of peripheral blood.

The CDR3 here is CASSEAGRNYGYTF. As DNA, the CDR3 is TGTGCCAGCAGTGAAGCGGGGCGCAACTATGGCTACACCTTC. The gene calls are TRBV6-1 and TRBJ1-2; a weak D match, TRBD1 (5 bases). This CDR3 spans 14 amino acids. The V end was cut by 0 bases, the J end by 2 bases, with 7 bases between. Germline V gene data show CDR1 as MNHNS and CDR2 as SASEGT.